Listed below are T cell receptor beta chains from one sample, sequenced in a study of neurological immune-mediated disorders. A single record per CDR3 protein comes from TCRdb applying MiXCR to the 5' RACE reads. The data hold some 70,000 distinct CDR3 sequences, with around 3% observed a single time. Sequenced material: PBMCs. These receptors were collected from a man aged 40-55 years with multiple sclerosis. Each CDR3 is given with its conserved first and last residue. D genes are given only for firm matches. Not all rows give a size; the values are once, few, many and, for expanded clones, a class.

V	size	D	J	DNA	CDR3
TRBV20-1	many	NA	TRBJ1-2	TGCAGTGCTAAAGTCAACTATGGCTACACCTTC	CSAKVNYGYTF
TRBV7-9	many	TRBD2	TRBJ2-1	TGTGCCAGCAGCCCCGCGGCAGGACTAGCGGGAGGTAGCTCCTACAATGAGCAGTTCTTC	CASSPAAGLAGGSSYNEQFF
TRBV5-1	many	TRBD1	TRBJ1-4	TGCGCCAGCAGCTTGAGTGGGACAGGGAATGAAAAACTGTTTTTT	CASSLSGTGNEKLFF
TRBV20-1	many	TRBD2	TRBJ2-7	TGCAGTGCTAGAATCAGCGGGAGTATATACGAGCAGTACTTC	CSARISGSIYEQYF
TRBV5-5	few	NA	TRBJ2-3	TGTGCCAGCAGCTGGAGGGACCGCACAGATACGCAGTATTTT	CASSWRDRTDTQYF
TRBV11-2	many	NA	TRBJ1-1	TGTGCCAGCAGCCTCGGGACGGACAAGGAAGCTTTCTTT	CASSLGTDKEAFF
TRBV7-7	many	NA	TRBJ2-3	TGTGCCAGCAGCTTAACCGGTGGCGGAGCAGATACGCAGTATTTT	CASSLTGGGADTQYF
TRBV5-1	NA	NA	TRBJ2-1	TGCGCCAGCAGCTTGGCGGGTAGCGATGAGCAGTTCTTC	CASSLAGSDEQFF
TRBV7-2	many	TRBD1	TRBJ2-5	TGTGCCAGCAGCTTAGACAGGGGAGAGACCCAGTACTTC	CASSLDRGETQYF
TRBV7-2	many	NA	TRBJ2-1	TGTGCCAGCAGCTTAAGCGGACCCTCGAGGAATGAGCAGTTCTTC	CASSLSGPSRNEQFF
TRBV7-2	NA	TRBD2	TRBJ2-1	TGTGCCAGCAGCACCACCCGGGGGGGGGGATACAATGAGCAGTTCTTC	CASSTTRGGGYNEQFF
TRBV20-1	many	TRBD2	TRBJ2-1	TGCAGTGCCCCGAAGGGAACTAGCGGGATTAGAAATGAGCAGTTCTTC	CSAPKGTSGIRNEQFF
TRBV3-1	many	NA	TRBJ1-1	TGTGCCAGCAGCCTTATCAGGGAAAACACTGAAGCTTTCTTT	CASSLIRENTEAFF
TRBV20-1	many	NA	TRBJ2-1	TGCAGTGCTAGAATAGGGGAATGGTACAATGAGCAGTTCTTC	CSARIGEWYNEQFF
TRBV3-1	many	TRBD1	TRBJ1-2	TGTGCCAGCAGTCGATCCGGGACAGGGGATGGCTACACCTTC	CASSRSGTGDGYTF
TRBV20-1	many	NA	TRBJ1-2	TGCAGTGCTGGGGGAGGAGGGGGCTATGGCTACACCTTC	CSAGGGGGYGYTF
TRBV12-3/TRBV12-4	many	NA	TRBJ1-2	TGTGCCAGCAGTTTGGGAGGCGGATTTTACACCTTC	CASSLGGGFYTF
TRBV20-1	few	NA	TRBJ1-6	TGCAGCGCTAGAGTGGGAGGGATCTATAATTCACCCCTCCACTTT	CSARVGGIYNSPLHF
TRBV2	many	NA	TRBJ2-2	TGTGCCAGCAGTCCAACCGAGTGGAGCACCGGGGAGCTGTTTTTT	CASSPTEWSTGELFF
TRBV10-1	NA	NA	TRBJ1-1	TGCGCCAGCAGTGAGTCTCCACTTAACACTGAAGCTTTCTTT	CASSESPLNTEAFF
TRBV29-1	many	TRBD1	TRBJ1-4	TGCAGCGTCGCCGGGACAGGAGAAAAACTGTTTTTT	CSVAGTGEKLFF
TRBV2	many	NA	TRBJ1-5	TGTGCCAGCAGCGCCGAGGGAGGGAGCAATCAGCCCCAGCATTTT	CASSAEGGSNQPQHF
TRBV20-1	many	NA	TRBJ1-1	TGCAGTGCTAAGGATGCCCGCATGAACACTGAAGCTTTCTTT	CSAKDARMNTEAFF
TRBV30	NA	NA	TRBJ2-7	TGTGCCTGGGGGGGACACCCCTACGAGCAGTACTTC	CAWGGHPYEQYF
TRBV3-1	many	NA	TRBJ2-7	TGTGCCAGCAGCCAAGGGGGCAGGGGCTCCTACGAGCAGTACTTC	CASSQGGRGSYEQYF
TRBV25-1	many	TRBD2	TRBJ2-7	TGTGCCAGCAGTGAGCAACTAGCGGGAACCTACGAGCAGTACTTC	CASSEQLAGTYEQYF
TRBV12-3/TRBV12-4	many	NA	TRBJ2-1	TGTGCCAGCAGCCCAACAGCTTACAATGAGCAGTTCTTC	CASSPTAYNEQFF
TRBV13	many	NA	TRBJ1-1	TGTGCCAGCAGCCTCGGGGTCAGTCCCGAAGAAGCTTTCTTT	CASSLGVSPEEAFF
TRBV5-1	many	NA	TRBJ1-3	TGCGCCAGCAGCTTGGCCGAAGGGGTCTCTGGAAACACCATATATTTT	CASSLAEGVSGNTIYF
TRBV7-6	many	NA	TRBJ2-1	TGTGCCAGCAGCCAAAGCAGTGAGCAGTTCTTC	CASSQSSEQFF
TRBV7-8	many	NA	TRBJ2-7	TGTGCCAGCAGCTCCCGCCAGGGGAGAGTTGACGAGCAGTACTTC	CASSSRQGRVDEQYF
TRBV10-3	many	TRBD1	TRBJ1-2	TGTGCCATCAGAATAGGACAGGGGGCGCCTGGCTACACCTTC	CAIRIGQGAPGYTF
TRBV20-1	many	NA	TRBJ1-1	TGCAGTGCTAGCCCGGGGTCCATGAACACTGAAGCTTTCTTT	CSASPGSMNTEAFF
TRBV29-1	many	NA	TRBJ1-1	TGCAGCGCCCGGGACGGACGAGGGGCTTTCTTT	CSARDGRGAFF
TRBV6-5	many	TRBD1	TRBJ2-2	TGTGCCAGCCGGGCAGGGGGCGCAGGGACCGGGGAGCTGTTTTTT	CASRAGGAGTGELFF
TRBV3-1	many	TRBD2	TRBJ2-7	TGTGCCAGCAGCCAACCGGGACTATCCTACGAGCAGTACTTC	CASSQPGLSYEQYF
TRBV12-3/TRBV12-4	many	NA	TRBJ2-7	TGTGCCAGCAGGAACAGGGAGAGATCCCACGAGCAGTACTTC	CASRNRERSHEQYF
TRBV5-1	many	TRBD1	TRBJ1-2	TGCGCCAGCGCCATAGTTTCCGGGACAGGGATCGGCTACACCTTC	CASAIVSGTGIGYTF
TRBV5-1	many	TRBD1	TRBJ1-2	TGCGCCAGCAGCTTTCATCTTGGACAGGCTAACTATGGCTACACCTTC	CASSFHLGQANYGYTF
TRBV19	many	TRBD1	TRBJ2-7	TGTGCCAGTATGGGGGACAGTTACGAGCAGTACTTC	CASMGDSYEQYF
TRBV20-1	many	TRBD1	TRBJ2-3	TGCAGTGCTAGAGGACAGGGCGGTTCTTCAGATACGCAGTATTTT	CSARGQGGSSDTQYF
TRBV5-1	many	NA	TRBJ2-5	TGCGCCAGCAGCTTGGGGGCCGGGCAAGAGACCCAGTACTTC	CASSLGAGQETQYF
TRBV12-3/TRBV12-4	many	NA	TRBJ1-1	TGTGCCAGCAGTCAGGTAGACAAGAACACTGAAGCTTTCTTT	CASSQVDKNTEAFF
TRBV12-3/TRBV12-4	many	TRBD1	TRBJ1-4	TGTGCCAGCAGGGAGCAGGGGGCGGCTAATGAAAAACTGTTTTTT	CASREQGAANEKLFF
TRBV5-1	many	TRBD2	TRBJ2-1	TGCGCCAGCAGCTTGCGTAGCGGGAAGTCCAATGAGCAGTTCTTC	CASSLRSGKSNEQFF
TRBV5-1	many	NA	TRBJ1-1	TGCGCCAGCAGCCCGGCGCGAATCCCGAACACTGAAGCTTTCTTT	CASSPARIPNTEAFF
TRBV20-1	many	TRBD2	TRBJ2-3	TGCAGTGCTAGAGAAGGAGCGGGGGGGACAGATACGCAGTATTTT	CSAREGAGGTDTQYF
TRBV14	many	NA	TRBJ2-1	TGTGCCAGCAGCCAAGCCCCAGGGAAGCAGTTCTTC	CASSQAPGKQFF
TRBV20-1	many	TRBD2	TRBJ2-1	TGCAGTGCCCCAGCGGGAGCCACTGAGCAGTTCTTC	CSAPAGATEQFF
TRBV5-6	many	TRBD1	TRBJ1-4	TGTGCCAGCAGTCGGACAGGTTATTTTGAAAAACTGTTTTTT	CASSRTGYFEKLFF
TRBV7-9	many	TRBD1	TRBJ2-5	TGTGCCAGCAGCTTACTGGGACAGGCACAAGAGACCCAGTACTTC	CASSLLGQAQETQYF
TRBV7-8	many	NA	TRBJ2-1	TGTGCCAGCAGCTTAGGGCCGAGTTATGACAATGAGCAGTTCTTC	CASSLGPSYDNEQFF
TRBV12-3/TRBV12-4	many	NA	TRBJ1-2	TGTGCCAGCAGTCCATGGGACTCGACAGGCCTCTATGGCTACACCTTC	CASSPWDSTGLYGYTF
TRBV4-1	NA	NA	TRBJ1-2	TGCGCCAGCCAAGATCTGGCAGGGGAGTATTATGGCTACACCTTC	CASQDLAGEYYGYTF
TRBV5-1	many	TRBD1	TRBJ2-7	TGCGCCAGCAGCTCGACAGGGGATTGGTCCTACGAGCAGTACTTC	CASSSTGDWSYEQYF
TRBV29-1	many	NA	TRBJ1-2	TGCAGCGTATACCAGGGGTATGGCTACACCTTC	CSVYQGYGYTF